The present TCR beta chain was sequenced within a study of molecular identifiers for immune sequencing clone quantification. This clonotype was detected a few times. The germline V and J ends were trimmed by 9 bases and 1 base, with 10 bases remaining between them. CDR1 ENHRY and CDR2 SYGVKD come from the germline V gene. The CDR3 length is 13 residues. TCRdb reprocessed the PCR reads via MiXCR and lists one record per CDR3 protein. Here the sample spans under 600,000 distinct CDR3 sequences, roughly a fifth being singletons. Sequencing used naive CD8+ T cells from blood, with Jurkat cell RNA spiked in. Subset specified: FACS-sorted CD8+CD4-CCR7+CD45RA+ naive T cells. This receptor was identified in a human donor in good health. Some libraries in this study had Jurkat cell RNA spiked in. The gene calls are TRBV10-3 and TRBJ2-1, with D possibly TRBD2 on 6 matching bases. The CDR3 nucleotides are TGTGCCATGGGGACTGCATCCTACAATGAGCAGTTCTTC. Amino acids: CAMGTASYNEQFF.